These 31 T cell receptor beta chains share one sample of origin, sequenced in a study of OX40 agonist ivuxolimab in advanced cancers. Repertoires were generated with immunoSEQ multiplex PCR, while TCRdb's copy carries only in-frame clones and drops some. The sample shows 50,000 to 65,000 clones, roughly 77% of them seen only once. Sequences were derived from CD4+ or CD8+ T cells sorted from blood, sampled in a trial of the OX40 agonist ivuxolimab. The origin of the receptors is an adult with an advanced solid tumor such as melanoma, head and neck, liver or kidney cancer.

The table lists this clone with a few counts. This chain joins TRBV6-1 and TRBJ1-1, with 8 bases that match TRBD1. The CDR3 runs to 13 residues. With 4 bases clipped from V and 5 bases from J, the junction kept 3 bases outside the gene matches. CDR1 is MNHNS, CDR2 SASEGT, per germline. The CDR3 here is CASSVDRETEAFF. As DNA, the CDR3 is TGTGCCAGCAGTGTGGACAGGGAGACTGAAGCTTTCTTT.

CDR3 nucleotide sequence: TGTGCCAGCAGAAAGGACAGCTCCTACGAGCAGTACTTC. Translated: CASRKDSSYEQYF. The J gene is TRBJ2-7, the V gene TRBV2, with D maybe TRBD1 (6 bases). The germline gives CDR1 SNHLY, CDR2 FYNNEI. Deletions cut 6 bases from V and 0 bases from J, with 9 bases between. This CDR3 is built from 13 residues.

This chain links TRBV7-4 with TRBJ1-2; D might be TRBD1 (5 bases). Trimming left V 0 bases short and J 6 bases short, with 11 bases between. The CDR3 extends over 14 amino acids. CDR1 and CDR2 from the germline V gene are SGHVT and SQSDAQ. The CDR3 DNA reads TGTGCCAGCAGCTTAGCCCCCCGGGGCCATGGCTACACCTTC. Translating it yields CASSLAPRGHGYTF.

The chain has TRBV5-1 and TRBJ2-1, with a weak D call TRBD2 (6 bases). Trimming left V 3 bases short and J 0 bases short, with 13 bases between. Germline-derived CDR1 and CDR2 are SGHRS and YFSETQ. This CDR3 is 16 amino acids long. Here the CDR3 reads CASSSGTARSYNEQFF. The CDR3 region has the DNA TGCGCCAGCAGCTCAGGGACTGCCCGCTCCTACAATGAGCAGTTCTTC.

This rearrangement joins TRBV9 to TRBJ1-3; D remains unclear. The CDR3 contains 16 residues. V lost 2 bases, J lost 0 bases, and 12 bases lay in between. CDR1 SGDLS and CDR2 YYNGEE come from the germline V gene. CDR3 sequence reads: CASSVYSGSSGNTIYF. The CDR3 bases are TGTGCCAGCAGCGTTTACAGTGGAAGCTCTGGAAACACCATATATTTT.

CDR3 in amino acids: CASSESKEQLYGYTF. The CDR3 bases are TGCGCCAGCAGTGAGTCGAAGGAACAGTTGTATGGCTACACCTTC. The rearrangement uses TRBV10-2 and TRBJ1-2, with D hard to call. The germline CDR1 and CDR2 sequences are WSHSY and SAAADI. The V end was cut by 0 bases, the J end by 5 bases, with 13 bases between. This CDR3 region has 15 residues.

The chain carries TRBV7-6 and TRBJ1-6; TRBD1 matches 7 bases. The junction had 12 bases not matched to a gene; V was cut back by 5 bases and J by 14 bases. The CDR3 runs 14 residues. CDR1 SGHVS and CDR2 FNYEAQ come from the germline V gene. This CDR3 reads CASSETQGLGALHF. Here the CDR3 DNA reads TGTGCCAGCAGCGAAACACAGGGGCTCGGGGCCCTCCACTTT.

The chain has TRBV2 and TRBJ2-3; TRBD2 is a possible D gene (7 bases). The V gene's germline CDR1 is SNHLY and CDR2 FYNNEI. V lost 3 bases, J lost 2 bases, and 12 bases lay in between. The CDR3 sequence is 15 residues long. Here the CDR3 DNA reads TGTGCCAGCAGTGAGGGAGGGGGACTCACAGATACGCAGTATTTT. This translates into CASSEGGGLTDTQYF.

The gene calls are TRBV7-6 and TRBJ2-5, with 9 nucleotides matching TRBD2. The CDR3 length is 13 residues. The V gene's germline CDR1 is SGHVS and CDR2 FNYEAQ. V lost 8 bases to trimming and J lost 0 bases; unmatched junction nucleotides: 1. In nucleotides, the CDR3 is TGTGCCAGCGAGCGGGGGGACCAAGAGACCCAGTACTTC. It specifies CASERGDQETQYF. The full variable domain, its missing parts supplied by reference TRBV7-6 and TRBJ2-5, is GAGVSQSPRYKVTKRGQDVALRCDPISGHVSLYWYRQALGQGPEFLTYFNYEAQQDKSGLPNDRFSAERPEGSISTLTIQRTEQRDSAMYRCASERGDQETQYFGPGTRLLVL.

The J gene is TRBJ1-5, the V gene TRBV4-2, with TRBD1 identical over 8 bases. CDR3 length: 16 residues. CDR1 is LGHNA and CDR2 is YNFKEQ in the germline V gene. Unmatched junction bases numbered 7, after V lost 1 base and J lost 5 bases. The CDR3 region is CASSQVGGQGYQPQHF. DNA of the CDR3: TGTGCCAGCAGCCAAGTCGGAGGACAGGGCTATCAGCCCCAGCATTTT.

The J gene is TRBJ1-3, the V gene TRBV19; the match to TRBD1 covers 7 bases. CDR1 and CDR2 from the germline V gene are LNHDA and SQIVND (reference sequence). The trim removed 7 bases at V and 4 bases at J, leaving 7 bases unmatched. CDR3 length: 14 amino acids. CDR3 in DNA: TGTGCCAGTATCCCCGACAGGGCCGGAAACACCATATATTTT. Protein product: CASIPDRAGNTIYF.

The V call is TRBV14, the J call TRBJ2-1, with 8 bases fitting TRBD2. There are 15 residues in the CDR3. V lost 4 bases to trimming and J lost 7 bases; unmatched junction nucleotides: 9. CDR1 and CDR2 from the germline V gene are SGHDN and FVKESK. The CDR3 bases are TGTGCCAGCAGCCCTCAAGGGGGACTAGGGAATGAGCAGTTCTTC. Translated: CASSPQGGLGNEQFF.

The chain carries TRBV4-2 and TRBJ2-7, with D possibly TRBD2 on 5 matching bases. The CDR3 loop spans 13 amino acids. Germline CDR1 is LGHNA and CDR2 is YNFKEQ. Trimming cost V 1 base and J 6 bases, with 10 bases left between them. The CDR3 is CASSQVAAGEQYF. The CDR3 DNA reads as TGTGCCAGCAGCCAAGTTGCGGCGGGCGAGCAGTACTTC.

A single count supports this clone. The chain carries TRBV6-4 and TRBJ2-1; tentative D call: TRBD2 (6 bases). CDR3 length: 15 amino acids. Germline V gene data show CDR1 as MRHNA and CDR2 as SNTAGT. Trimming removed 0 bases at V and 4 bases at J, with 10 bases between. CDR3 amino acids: CASSDSIGGYNEQFF. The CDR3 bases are TGTGCCAGCAGTGACTCCATCGGGGGATACAATGAGCAGTTCTTC.

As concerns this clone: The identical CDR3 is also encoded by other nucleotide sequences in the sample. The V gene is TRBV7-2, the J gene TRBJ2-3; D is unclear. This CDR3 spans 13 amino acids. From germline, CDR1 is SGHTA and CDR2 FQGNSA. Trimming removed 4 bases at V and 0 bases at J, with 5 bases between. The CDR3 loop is CASSSGSTDTQYF. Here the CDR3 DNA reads TGTGCCAGCAGCTCAGGAAGCACAGATACGCAGTATTTT. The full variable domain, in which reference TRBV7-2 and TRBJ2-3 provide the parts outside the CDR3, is GAGVSQSPSNKVTEKGKDVELRCDPISGHTALYWYRQSLGQGLEFLIYFQGNSAPDKSGLPSDRFSAERTGGSVSTLTIQRTQQEDSAVYLCASSSGSTDTQYFGPGTRLTVL.

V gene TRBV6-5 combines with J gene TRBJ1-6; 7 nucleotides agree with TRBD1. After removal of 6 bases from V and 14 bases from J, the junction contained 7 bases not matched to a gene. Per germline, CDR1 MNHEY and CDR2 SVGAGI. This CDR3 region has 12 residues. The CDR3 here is CASRKGANALHF. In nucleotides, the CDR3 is TGTGCCAGCAGGAAGGGGGCTAATGCCCTCCACTTT.

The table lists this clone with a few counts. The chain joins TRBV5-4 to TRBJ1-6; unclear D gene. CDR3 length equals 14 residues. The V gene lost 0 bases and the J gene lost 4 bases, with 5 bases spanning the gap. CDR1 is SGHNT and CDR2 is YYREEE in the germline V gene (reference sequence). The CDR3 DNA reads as TGTGCCAGCAGCTTGGGGGTTTATAATTCACCCCTCCACTTT. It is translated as CASSLGVYNSPLHF.

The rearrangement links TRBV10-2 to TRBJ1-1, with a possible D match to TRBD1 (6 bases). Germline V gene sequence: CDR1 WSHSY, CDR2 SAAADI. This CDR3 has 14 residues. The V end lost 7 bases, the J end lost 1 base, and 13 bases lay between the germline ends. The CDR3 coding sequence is TGCGCCAGCATCTGGGGGCCATCGAACACTGAAGCTTTCTTT. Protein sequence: CASIWGPSNTEAFF.

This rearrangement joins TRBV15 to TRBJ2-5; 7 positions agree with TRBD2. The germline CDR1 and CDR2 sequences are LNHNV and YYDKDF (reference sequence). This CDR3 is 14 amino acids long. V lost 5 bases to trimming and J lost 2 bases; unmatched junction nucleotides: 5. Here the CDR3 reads CATSPGLVQETQYF. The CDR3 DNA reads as TGTGCCACCAGCCCTGGACTAGTGCAAGAGACCCAGTACTTC.

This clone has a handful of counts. The CDR3 region has the DNA TGTGCCCTTCTAAACCACCGAGGGACAGACTCTGGGGCCAACGTCCTGACTTTC. This translates into CALLNHRGTDSGANVLTF. The chain carries TRBV21-1 and TRBJ2-6; the table's D call, TRBD1, was not checked against the DNA. TRBV21-1 is labeled a pseudogene. The CDR3 consists of 18 residues.

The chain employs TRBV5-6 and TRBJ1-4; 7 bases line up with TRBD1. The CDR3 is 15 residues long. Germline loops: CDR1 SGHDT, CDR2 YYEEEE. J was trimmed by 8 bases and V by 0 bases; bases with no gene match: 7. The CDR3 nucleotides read TGTGCCAGCAGCTTGGTGGGTGACAGGGACGAAAAACTGTTTTTT. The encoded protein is CASSLVGDRDEKLFF.

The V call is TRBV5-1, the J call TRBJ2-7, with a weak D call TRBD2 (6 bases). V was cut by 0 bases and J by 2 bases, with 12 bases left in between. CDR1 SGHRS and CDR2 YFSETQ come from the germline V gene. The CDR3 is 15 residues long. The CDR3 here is CASSLGGAQTYEQYF. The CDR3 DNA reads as TGCGCCAGCAGCTTGGGCGGGGCGCAGACCTACGAGCAGTACTTC.

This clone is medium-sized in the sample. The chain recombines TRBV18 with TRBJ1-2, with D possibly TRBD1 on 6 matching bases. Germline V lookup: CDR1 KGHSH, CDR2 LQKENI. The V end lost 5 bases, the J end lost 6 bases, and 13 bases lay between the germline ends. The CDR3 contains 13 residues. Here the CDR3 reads CASSSTGSDGYTF. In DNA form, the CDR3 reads TGTGCCAGCTCATCTACAGGGTCGGATGGCTACACCTTC.

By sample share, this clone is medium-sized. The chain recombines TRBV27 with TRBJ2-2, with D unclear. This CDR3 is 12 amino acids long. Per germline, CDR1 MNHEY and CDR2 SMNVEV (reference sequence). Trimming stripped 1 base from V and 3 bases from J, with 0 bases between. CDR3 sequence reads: CASSLYTGELFF. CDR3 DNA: TGTGCCAGCAGTTTATACACCGGGGAGCTGTTTTTT.

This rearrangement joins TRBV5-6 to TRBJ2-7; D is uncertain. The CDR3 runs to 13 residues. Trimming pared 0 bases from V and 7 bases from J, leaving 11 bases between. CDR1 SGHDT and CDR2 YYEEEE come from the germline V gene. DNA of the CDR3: TGTGCCAGCAGCTTGGCGGTCGCTGGGGAGCAGTACTTC. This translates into CASSLAVAGEQYF. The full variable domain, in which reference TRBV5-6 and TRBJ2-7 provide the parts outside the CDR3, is DAGVTQSPTHLIKTRGQQVTLRCSPKSGHDTVSWYQQALGQGPQFIFQYYEEEERQRGNFPDRFSGHQFPNYSSELNVNALLLGDSALYLCASSLAVAGEQYFGPGTRLTVT.

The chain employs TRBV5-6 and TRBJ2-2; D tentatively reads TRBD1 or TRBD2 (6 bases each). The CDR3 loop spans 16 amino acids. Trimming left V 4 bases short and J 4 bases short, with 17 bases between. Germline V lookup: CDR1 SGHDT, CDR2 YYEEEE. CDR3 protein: CASSRGLARSTGELFF. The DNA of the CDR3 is TGTGCCAGCAGCCGGGGGCTAGCGAGATCCACCGGGGAGCTGTTTTTT.

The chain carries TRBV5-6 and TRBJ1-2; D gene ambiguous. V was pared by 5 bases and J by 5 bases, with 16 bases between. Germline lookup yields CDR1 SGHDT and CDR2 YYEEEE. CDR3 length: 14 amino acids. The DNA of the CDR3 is TGTGCCAGCAGGCCGATCGGGCCAGGTTATGGCTACACCTTC. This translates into CASRPIGPGYGYTF.

The CDR3, as DNA: TGTGCCAGCAGCTCCTTGACACCACTAAGTGCGAACACCGGGGAGCTGTTTTTT. Its protein is CASSSLTPLSANTGELFF. The gene calls are TRBV7-6 and TRBJ2-2; D gene unclear. V lost 4 bases and J 0 bases, leaving 18 bases between the germline ends. CDR3 length equals 18 residues. Germline V gives CDR1 SGHVS, CDR2 FNYEAQ. The full variable domain, with the rest looked up from reference TRBV7-6 and TRBJ2-2, is GAGVSQSPRYKVTKRGQDVALRCDPISGHVSLYWYRQALGQGPEFLTYFNYEAQQDKSGLPNDRFSAERPEGSISTLTIQRTEQRDSAMYRCASSSLTPLSANTGELFFGEGSRLTVL.

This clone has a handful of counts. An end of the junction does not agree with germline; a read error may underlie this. The CDR3 sequence is CAISELRVSSF. In nucleotides, the CDR3 is TGTGCCATCAGTGAGTTAAGGGTGTCTTCCTTC. The chain combines TRBV10-3 with TRBJ1-2; D remains ambiguous. Germline-derived CDR1 and CDR2 are ENHRY and SYGVKD. The CDR3 covers 11 residues.

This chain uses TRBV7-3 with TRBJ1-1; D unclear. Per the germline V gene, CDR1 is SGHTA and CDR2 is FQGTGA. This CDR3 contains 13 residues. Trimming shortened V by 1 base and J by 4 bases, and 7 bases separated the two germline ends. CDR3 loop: CASSLNGGTEAFF. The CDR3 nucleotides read TGTGCCAGCAGCTTAAACGGAGGCACTGAAGCTTTCTTT.

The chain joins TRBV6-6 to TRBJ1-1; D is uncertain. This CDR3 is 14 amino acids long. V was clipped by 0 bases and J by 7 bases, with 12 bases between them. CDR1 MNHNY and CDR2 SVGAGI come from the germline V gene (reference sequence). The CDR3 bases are TGTGCCAGCAGTTACTCCCGGGTATGGAGTGAAGCTTTCTTT. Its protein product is CASSYSRVWSEAFF.